Below, 6 T cell receptor beta chains from the same sample are listed, as sequenced in a study of human T cells and chemical hapten exposure. Time point denoted: patch test 1, 2 weeks after DPC sensitization. Treatment of the sample: therapeutic diphenylcyclopropenone sensitization with weekly scalp DPC. TCRdb re-analysed the RACE reads in MiXCR, keeping a single row per CDR3 protein. Of under 450,000 distinct CDR3 sequences in the sample, about 4.8% were seen once. The sample here was whole blood, taken in connection with sensitization to the hapten diphenylcyclopropenone (DPC). These receptors were collected from a woman aged 45-59 years with alopecia areata. Some clones in this sample may be carry-over from other donors' samples.

Ten or more counts support this clonotype. The CDR3 DNA is TGCAGTGCTACCTTGGGAACGGCCCGGTTTAATACTAAGGGAAACACCATATATTTT. Translating gives CSATLGTARFNTKGNTIYF. The rearrangement uses TRBV20-1 and TRBJ1-3, with D unclear. Trimming left V 4 bases short and J 4 bases short, with 29 bases between. The V gene's germline CDR1 is DFQATT and CDR2 SNEGSKA (reference sequence). The CDR3 covers 19 residues.

This chain connects TRBV4-3 to TRBJ2-1; 11 nucleotides agree with TRBD2. This CDR3 comprises 15 residues. V was pared by 4 bases and J by 9 bases, with 8 bases of the junction left unmatched. Germline CDR1 reads LGHNA; CDR2 reads YSLEER. The CDR3 region is CASSPYSGRAGEQFF. As DNA, the CDR3 is TGCGCCAGCAGCCCGTATAGCGGGAGGGCTGGTGAGCAGTTCTTC.

This chain joins TRBV6-6 and TRBJ2-3, with 10 bases matching TRBD1. V lost 4 bases and J lost 5; bases outside the gene matches: 12. Germline V gene sequence: CDR1 MNHNY, CDR2 SVGAGI (reference sequence). This CDR3 comprises 17 residues. CDR3 region: CASSFSLPGQGLDTQYF. The CDR3 DNA follows: TGTGCCAGCAGTTTCTCATTACCGGGACAGGGGTTAGATACGCAGTATTTT.

This clonotype came up a few times. J is TRBJ1-5 and V is TRBV12-5, with D maybe TRBD1 (6 bases). Germline V gene sequence: CDR1 LGHNT, CDR2 FRNRAP. This CDR3 is 14 amino acids long. The germline V and J ends were trimmed by 4 bases and 6 bases, with 13 bases remaining between them. The CDR3 region has the DNA TGTGCTAGTGGTTCCGGACAGTTGGGTCAGCCCCAGCATTTT. Translated: CASGSGQLGQPQHF.

The genes are TRBV9 and TRBJ1-6; D may be TRBD1 (5 bases). Germline V gene lookup returns CDR1 SGDLS and CDR2 YYNGEE. Trimming took off 4 bases at V and 14 bases at J, with 19 bases between the two ends. The CDR3 runs to 14 residues. CDR3 coding DNA: TGTGCCAGCAGCCCCCGGACGGGGGTATCGGCCCTCCACTTT. Translated, it gives CASSPRTGVSALHF.

This clonotype was seen ten or more times. The chain combines TRBV12-3 or TRBV12-4 with TRBJ1-5; 8 nucleotides line up with TRBD1. This CDR3 is 14 amino acids long. Unmatched junction bases numbered 2, after V lost 5 bases and J lost 2 bases. The CDR3 loop reads CASSRTGRNQPQHF. The CDR3, as DNA: TGTGCCAGCAGTCGGACAGGGCGCAATCAGCCCCAGCATTTT.